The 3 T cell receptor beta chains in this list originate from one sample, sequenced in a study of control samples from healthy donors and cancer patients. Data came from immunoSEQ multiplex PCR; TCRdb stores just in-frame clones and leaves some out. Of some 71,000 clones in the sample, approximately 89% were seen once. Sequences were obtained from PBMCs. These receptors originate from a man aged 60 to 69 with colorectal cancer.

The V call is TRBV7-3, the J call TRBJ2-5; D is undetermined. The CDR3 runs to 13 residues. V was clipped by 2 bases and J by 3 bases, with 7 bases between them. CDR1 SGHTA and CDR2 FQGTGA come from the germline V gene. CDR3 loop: CASSLEPKETQYF. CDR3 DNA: TGTGCCAGCAGCTTAGAACCCAAAGAGACCCAGTACTTC.

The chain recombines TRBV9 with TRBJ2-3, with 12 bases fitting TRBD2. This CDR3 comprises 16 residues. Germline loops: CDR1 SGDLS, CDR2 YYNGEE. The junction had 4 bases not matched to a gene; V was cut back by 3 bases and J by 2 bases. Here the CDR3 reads CASSDLAGGSTDTQYF. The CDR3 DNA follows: TGTGCCAGCAGCGACCTAGCGGGGGGGTCCACAGATACGCAGTATTTT.

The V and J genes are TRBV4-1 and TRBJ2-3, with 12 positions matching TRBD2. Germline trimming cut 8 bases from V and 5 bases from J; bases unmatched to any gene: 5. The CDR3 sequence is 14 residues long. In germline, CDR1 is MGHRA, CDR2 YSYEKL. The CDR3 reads CASARLAGEDTQYF. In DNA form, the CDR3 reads TGCGCCAGCGCCCGACTAGCGGGGGAAGATACGCAGTATTTT.